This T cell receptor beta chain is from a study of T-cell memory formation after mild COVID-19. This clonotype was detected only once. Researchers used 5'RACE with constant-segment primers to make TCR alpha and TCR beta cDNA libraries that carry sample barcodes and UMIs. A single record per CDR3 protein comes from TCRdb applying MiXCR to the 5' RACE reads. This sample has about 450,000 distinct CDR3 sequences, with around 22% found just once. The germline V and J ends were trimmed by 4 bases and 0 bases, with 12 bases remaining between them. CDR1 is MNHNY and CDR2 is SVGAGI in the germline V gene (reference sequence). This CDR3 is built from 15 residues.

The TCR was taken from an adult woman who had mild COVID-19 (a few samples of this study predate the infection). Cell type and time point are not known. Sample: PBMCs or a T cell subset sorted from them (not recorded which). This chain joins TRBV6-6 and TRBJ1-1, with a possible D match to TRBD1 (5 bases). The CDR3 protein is CASSWRGGVNTEAFF. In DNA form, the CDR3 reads TGTGCCAGCAGTTGGCGGGGGGGAGTGAACACTGAAGCTTTCTTT.